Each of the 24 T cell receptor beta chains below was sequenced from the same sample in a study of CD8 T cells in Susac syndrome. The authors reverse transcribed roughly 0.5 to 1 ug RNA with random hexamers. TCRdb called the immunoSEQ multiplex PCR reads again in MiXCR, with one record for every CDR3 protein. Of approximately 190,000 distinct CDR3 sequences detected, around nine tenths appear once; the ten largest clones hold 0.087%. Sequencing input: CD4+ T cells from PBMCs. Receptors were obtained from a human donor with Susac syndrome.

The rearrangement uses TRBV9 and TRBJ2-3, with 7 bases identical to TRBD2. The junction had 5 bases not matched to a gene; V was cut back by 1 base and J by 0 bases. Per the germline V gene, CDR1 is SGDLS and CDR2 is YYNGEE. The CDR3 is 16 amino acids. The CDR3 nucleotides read TGTGCCAGCAGCGTATTCGATAGCGGGAGCACAGATACGCAGTATTTT. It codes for CASSVFDSGSTDTQYF.

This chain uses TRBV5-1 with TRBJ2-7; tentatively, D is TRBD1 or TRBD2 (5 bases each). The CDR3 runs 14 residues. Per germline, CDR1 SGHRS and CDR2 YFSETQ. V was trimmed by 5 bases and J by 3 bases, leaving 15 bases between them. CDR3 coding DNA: TGCGCCAGCAGACCCGGGACCCAGAACTACGAGCAGTACTTC. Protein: CASRPGTQNYEQYF. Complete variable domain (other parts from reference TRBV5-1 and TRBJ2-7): KAGVTQTPRYLIKTRGQQVTLSCSPISGHRSVSWYQQTPGQGLQFLFEYFSETQRNKGNFPGRFSGRQFSNSRSEMNVSTLELGDSALYLCASRPGTQNYEQYFGPGTRLTVT.

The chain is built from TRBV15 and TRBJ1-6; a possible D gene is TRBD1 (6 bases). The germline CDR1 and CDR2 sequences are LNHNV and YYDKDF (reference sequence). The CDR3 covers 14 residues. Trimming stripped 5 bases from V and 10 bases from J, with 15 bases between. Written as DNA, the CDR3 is TGTGCCACCAGCTCAACAGGGTTAGGATCACCCCTCCACTTT. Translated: CATSSTGLGSPLHF.

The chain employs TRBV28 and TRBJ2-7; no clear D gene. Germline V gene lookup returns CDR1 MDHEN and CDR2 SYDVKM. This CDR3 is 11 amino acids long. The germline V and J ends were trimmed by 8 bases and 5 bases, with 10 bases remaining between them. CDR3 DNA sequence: TGTGCCAGCGGCTCTTGGGACGAGCAGTACTTC. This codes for CASGSWDEQYF.

CDR3 nucleotides: TGTGCCAGCAGCTTTGGTCCCGGCAAAAACATTCAGTACTTC. Protein: CASSFGPGKNIQYF. The V and J genes are TRBV7-2 and TRBJ2-4, with unresolved D. CDR1 and CDR2 (germline): SGHTA, FQGNSA. There are 14 residues in the CDR3. V was trimmed by 3 bases and J by 3 bases, leaving 9 bases between them.

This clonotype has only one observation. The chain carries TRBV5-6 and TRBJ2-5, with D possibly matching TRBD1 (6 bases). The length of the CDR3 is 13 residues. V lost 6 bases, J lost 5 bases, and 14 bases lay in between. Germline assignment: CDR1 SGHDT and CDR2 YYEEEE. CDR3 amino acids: CASNNRVGETQYF. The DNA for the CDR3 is TGTGCCAGCAATAACAGGGTCGGGGAGACCCAGTACTTC.

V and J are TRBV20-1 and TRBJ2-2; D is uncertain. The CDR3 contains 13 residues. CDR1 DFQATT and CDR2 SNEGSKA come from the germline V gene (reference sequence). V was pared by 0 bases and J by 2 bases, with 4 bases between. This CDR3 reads CSARDTNTGELFF. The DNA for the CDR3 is TGCAGTGCTAGAGATACAAACACCGGGGAGCTGTTTTTT.

In DNA form, the CDR3 reads TGTGCCAGCAGTTTACAGGGAGGGAATTCACCCCTCCACTTT. Residues: CASSLQGGNSPLHF. The rearrangement joins TRBV2 to TRBJ1-6, with D maybe TRBD1 (6 bases). V was cut by 5 bases and J by 7 bases, with 12 bases left in between. The CDR3 is made up of 14 amino acids. Germline V gene lookup returns CDR1 SNHLY and CDR2 FYNNEI.

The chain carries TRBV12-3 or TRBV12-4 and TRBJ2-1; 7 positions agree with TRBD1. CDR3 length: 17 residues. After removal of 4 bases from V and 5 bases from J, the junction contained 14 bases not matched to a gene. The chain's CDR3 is CASSSRGGQIFDNEQFF. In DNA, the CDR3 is TGTGCCAGCAGTTCACGTGGGGGACAGATATTTGACAATGAGCAGTTCTTC.

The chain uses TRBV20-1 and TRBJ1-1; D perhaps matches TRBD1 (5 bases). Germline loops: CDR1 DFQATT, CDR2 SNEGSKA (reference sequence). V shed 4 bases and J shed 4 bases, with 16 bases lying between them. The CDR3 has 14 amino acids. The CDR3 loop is CSAKSTGETTEAFF. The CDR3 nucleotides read TGCAGTGCTAAATCGACGGGGGAAACCACTGAAGCTTTCTTT.

The CDR3 region has the DNA TGTGCCAGCAGTTCCAACAGGGCTATGAGGGCAAAACTGTTTTTT. Translating it yields CASSSNRAMRAKLFF. The V and J genes are TRBV28 and TRBJ1-4; a possible D gene is TRBD1 (6 bases). Per germline, CDR1 MDHEN and CDR2 SYDVKM. V was pared by 4 bases and J by 10 bases, with 19 bases between. This CDR3 comprises 15 residues.

CDR3 residues: CASSFRQGSSNTEAFF. Here the CDR3 DNA reads TGTGCCAGCAGCTTTAGGCAGGGATCTTCGAACACTGAAGCTTTCTTT. The chain uses TRBV5-6 and TRBJ1-1; tentative D call: TRBD1 (5 bases). V was pared by 2 bases and J by 1 base, with 15 bases between. Germline V gives CDR1 SGHDT, CDR2 YYEEEE. The length of the CDR3 is 16 residues.

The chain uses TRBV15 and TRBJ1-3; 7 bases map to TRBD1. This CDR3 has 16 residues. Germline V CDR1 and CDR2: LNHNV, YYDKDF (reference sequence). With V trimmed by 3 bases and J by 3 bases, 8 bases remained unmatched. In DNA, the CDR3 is TGTGCCACCAGCAGGATTTGGGGACAGCATGGAAACACCATATATTTT. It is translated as CATSRIWGQHGNTIYF. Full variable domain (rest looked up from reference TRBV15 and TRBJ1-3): DAMVIQNPRYQVTQFGKPVTLSCSQTLNHNVMYWYQQKSSQAPKLLFHYYDKDFNNEADTPDNFQSRRPNTSFCFLDIRSPGLGDTAMYLCATSRIWGQHGNTIYFGEGSWLTVV.

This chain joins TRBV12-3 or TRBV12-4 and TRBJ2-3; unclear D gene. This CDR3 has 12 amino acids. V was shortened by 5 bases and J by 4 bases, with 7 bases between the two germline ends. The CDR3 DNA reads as TGTGCCAGCAGTGACCCCCCAGATACGCAGTATTTT. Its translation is CASSDPPDTQYF.

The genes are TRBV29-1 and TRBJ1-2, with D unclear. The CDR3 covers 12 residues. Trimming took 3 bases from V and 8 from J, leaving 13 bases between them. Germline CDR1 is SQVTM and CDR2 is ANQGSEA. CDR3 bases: TGCAGCGTTGAGGCTGGGATCGGAGGCTACACCTTC. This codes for CSVEAGIGGYTF.

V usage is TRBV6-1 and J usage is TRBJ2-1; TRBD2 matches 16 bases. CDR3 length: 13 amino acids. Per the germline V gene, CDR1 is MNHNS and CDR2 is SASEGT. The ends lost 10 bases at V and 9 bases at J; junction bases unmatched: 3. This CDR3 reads CAMGLAGGLEQFF. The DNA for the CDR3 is TGTGCCATGGGACTAGCGGGGGGGCTTGAGCAGTTCTTC.

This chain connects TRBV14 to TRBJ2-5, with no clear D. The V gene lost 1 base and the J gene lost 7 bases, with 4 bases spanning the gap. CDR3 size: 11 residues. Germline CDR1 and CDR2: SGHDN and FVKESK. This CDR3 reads CASSQGATQYF. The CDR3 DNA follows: TGTGCCAGCAGCCAAGGGGCGACCCAGTACTTC. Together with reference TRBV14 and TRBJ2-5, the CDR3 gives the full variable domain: EAGVTQFPSHSVIEKGQTVTLRCDPISGHDNLYWYRRVMGKEIKFLLHFVKESKQDESGMPNNRFLAERTGGTYSTLKVQPAELEDSGVYFCASSQGATQYFGPGTRLLVL.

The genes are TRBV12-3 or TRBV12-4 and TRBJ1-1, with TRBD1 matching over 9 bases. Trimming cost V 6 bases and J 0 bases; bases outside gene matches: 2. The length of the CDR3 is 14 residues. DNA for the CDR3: TGTGCCAGCAGGGGACAGGGTATGAACACTGAAGCTTTCTTT. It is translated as CASRGQGMNTEAFF.

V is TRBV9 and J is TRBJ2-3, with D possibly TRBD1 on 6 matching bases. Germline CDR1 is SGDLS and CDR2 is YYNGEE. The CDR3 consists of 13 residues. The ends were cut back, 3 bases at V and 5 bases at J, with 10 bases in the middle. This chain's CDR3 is CASSATGKDTQYF. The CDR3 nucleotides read TGTGCCAGCAGCGCGACAGGAAAAGATACGCAGTATTTT.

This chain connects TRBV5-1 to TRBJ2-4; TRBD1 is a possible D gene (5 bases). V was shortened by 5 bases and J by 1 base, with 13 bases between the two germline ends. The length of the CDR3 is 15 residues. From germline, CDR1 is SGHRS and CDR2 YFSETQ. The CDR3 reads CASSYDSLAKNIQYF. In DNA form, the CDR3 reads TGCGCCAGCAGTTATGACAGTTTGGCCAAAAACATTCAGTACTTC.

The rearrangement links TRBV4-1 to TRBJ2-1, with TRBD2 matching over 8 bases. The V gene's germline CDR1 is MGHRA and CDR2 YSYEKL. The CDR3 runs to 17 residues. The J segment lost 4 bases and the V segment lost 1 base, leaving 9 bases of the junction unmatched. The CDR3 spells CASSQGRGTSRYNEQFF. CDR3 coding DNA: TGCGCCAGCAGCCAAGGAAGAGGGACTAGTCGGTACAATGAGCAGTTCTTC.

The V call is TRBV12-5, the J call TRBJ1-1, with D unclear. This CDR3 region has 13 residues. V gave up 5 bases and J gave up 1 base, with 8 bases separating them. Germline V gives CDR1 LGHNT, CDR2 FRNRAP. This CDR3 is CASGLRQNTEAFF. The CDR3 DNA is TGTGCTAGTGGTCTACGACAGAACACTGAAGCTTTCTTT.

In DNA form, the CDR3 reads TGCGCCAGCAGCACACCAGGTCAGGGGAACTATGGCTACACCTTC. Translating gives CASSTPGQGNYGYTF. The rearrangement joins TRBV4-1 to TRBJ1-2, with D tentatively TRBD1 (6 bases). Trimming pared 5 bases from V and 2 bases from J, leaving 15 bases between. This CDR3 comprises 15 residues. Looked up from germline, CDR1 is MGHRA and CDR2 is YSYEKL.

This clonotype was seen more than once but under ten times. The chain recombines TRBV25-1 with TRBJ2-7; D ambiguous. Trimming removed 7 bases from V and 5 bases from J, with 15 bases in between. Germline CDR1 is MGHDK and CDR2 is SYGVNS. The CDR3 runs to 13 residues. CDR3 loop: CASNPNLGNEQYF. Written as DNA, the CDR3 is TGTGCCAGCAACCCTAACCTGGGAAACGAGCAGTACTTC.